Following are 9 T cell receptor beta chains from one sample sequenced in a study of blood T cell repertoires in COVID-19. Clones were sequenced by immunoSEQ multiplex PCR, and TCRdb holds only the in-frame ones, with some missing. The top ten hold under 5% of the sample, which has about 160,000 clones, 85% to 95% seen once. What was sequenced was peripheral blood. The receptor source for this set is a woman in her forties or fifties with acute or convalescent COVID-19.

V usage is TRBV11-2 and J usage is TRBJ2-3, with D perhaps TRBD2 (6 bases). Germline values: CDR1 SGHAT, CDR2 FQNNGV. CDR3 length: 15 residues. Trimming stripped 5 bases from V and 6 bases from J, with 18 bases between. The CDR3 loop is CASSAGTFGADTQYF. In DNA, the CDR3 is TGTGCCAGCAGCGCGGGGACTTTCGGTGCGGATACGCAGTATTTT.

V is TRBV7-8 and J is TRBJ1-1; 7 nucleotides agree with TRBD1. There are 15 residues in the CDR3. V trimming: 1 base; J trimming: 1 base; junction bases outside the gene matches: 3. The germline V gene encodes CDR1 SGHVS and CDR2 FQNEAQ. CDR3 bases: TGTGCCAGCAGCTTAGGACAGGGAAAGAACACTGAAGCTTTCTTT. It encodes CASSLGQGKNTEAFF. Complete variable domain (other parts from reference TRBV7-8 and TRBJ1-1): GAGVSQSPRYKVAKRGQDVALRCDPISGHVSLFWYQQALGQGPEFLTYFQNEAQLDKSGLPSDRFFAERPEGSVSTLKIQRTQQEDSAVYLCASSLGQGKNTEAFFGQGTRLTVV.

The genes are TRBV6-2 or TRBV6-3 and TRBJ1-5; possible D gene TRBD1, 5 bases. V was cut by 4 bases and J by 1 base, with 14 bases left in between. Per the germline V gene, CDR1 is MNHEY and CDR2 is SVGEGT. The CDR3 covers 16 residues. The CDR3 here is CASSFTGLGSNQPQHF. The CDR3 nucleotides are TGTGCCAGCAGTTTTACAGGCCTCGGAAGCAATCAGCCCCAGCATTTT.

This rearrangement joins TRBV7-9 to TRBJ1-6; D ambiguous. Trimming removed 5 bases at V and 7 bases at J, with 6 bases between. CDR1 and CDR2 (germline): SEHNR, FQNEAQ (reference sequence). The CDR3 totals 12 residues. The chain's CDR3 is CASSEQNSPLHF. CDR3 nucleotide sequence: TGTGCCAGCAGCGAACAGAATTCACCCCTCCACTTT.

This clone has just one count. CDR3 nucleotides: TGTGCCAGCAGCCAAGATCAAGGCAGGTCATCGAACACTGAAGCTTTCTTT. Amino acids: CASSQDQGRSSNTEAFF. The chain uses TRBV4-2 and TRBJ1-1; D uncertain. Trimming removed 0 bases from V and 1 base from J, with 15 bases in between. The length of the CDR3 is 17 residues. Germline values: CDR1 LGHNA, CDR2 YNFKEQ.

V and J are TRBV3-1 (or the pseudogene TRBV3-2) and TRBJ2-2, with D perhaps matching TRBD2 (6 bases). V was trimmed by 7 bases and J by 4 bases, leaving 10 bases between them. The V gene's germline CDR1 is LGHDT and CDR2 YNNKEL (reference sequence). The CDR3 contains 13 residues. The CDR3 sequence is CASKAGTTGELFF. CDR3 bases: TGTGCCAGCAAGGCGGGGACCACCGGGGAGCTGTTTTTT.

The chain recombines TRBV28 with TRBJ2-7; 7 bases fit TRBD1. CDR1 and CDR2 (germline): MDHEN, SYDVKM. CDR3 length: 13 residues. V shed 6 bases and J 1 base; nucleotides not matched to a gene: 3. The CDR3 DNA reads as TGTGCCAGCAGCAAGGGACAGTCCTACGAGCAGTACTTC. Translating it yields CASSKGQSYEQYF.

The chain joins TRBV18 to TRBJ1-5; TRBD1 might be the D (5 bases). CDR3 size: 15 residues. V lost 3 bases to trimming and J lost 4 bases, with 13 bases between them. Germline V lookup: CDR1 KGHSH, CDR2 LQKENI. The CDR3 is CASSPSDTVNQPQHF. The CDR3 bases are TGTGCCAGCTCACCTTCGGACACGGTGAATCAGCCCCAGCATTTT. Complete variable domain (other parts from reference TRBV18 and TRBJ1-5): NAGVMQNPRHLVRRRGQEARLRCSPMKGHSHVYWYRQLPEEGLKFMVYLQKENIIDESGMPKERFSAEFPKEGPSILRIQQVVRGDSAAYFCASSPSDTVNQPQHFGDGTRLSIL.

CDR3 protein: CASTLTGSYEQYF. The CDR3 coding sequence is TGTGCCAGCACCTTAACGGGCTCCTACGAGCAGTACTTC. The chain combines TRBV12-3 or TRBV12-4 with TRBJ2-7; D unclear. Trimming pared 7 bases from V and 0 bases from J, leaving 10 bases between. The CDR3 covers 13 residues.